This is a list of T cell receptor beta chains from one sample in a study of shared clonotypes between healthy human individuals. Produced via immunoSEQ multiplex PCR; TCRdb's table is partial and in-frame only. Here the sample spans approximately 2,000,000 clones, around 90% being singletons. Sequencing was carried out using naive CD4+ T cells from PBMCs. These TCRs come from a man aged 18-30 years in good health. Some clones in this sample may be carry-over from other donors' samples. The CDR3 runs from the conserved cysteine through the conserved F or W. Each record gives: D gene, V gene, J gene, clone size, CDR3 DNA, CDR3 protein. D genes are given only for firm matches. Size is omitted from some rows. Given values are once, few, many or a class for expanded clones.

TRBD1	TRBV7-9	TRBJ2-4	once	TGTGCCAGCAGCCGAGGACAGGGCAGCCAATCCCACTTC	CASSRGQGSQSHF
TRBD1	TRBV27	TRBJ1-4	once	TGTGCCAGCAGTTTGGGACAGGGGTTTGTGAGTGCGACTAATGAAAAACTGTTTTTT	CASSLGQGFVSATNEKLFF
TRBD1	TRBV28	TRBJ1-3	NA	TGTGCCAGCAGTGTCAACAGGGGTTTCGAAGGAAACACCATATATTTT	CASSVNRGFEGNTIYF
NA	TRBV6-5	TRBJ2-7	NA	TGTGCCAGCAGTTATGGTCAAAGGGGAAAGTCGGAGCAGTACTTC	CASSYGQRGKSEQYF
NA	TRBV2	TRBJ2-1	NA	TGTGCCAGCAGTGGCCAGAGCTCCTACAATGAGCAGTTCTTC	CASSGQSSYNEQFF
TRBD2	TRBV28	TRBJ2-7	NA	TGTGCCAGCAACCCCCTAGCGGGAGTTGAGCAGTACTTC	CASNPLAGVEQYF
TRBD2	TRBV5-1	TRBJ2-3	NA	TGCGCCAGCAGCTTCCAATCTGCGGGAGTGAACACAGATACGCAGTATTTT	CASSFQSAGVNTDTQYF
TRBD1	TRBV28	TRBJ2-7	NA	TGTGCCAGCAGTCCAAGGGGACAGAGCTCCTACGAGCAGTACTTC	CASSPRGQSSYEQYF
TRBD2	TRBV5-1	TRBJ2-3	NA	TGCGCCAGCAGCCGGGCGCCGTTGGCGGGAGGGCCGACAGATACGCAGTATTTT	CASSRAPLAGGPTDTQYF
NA	TRBV11-3	TRBJ2-5	NA	TGTGCCAGCAGCTTAGAAGGGGGAGAGACCCAGTACTTC	CASSLEGGETQYF
TRBD1	TRBV9	TRBJ2-1	NA	TGTGCCAGCAGCGCAGGGACAGGATACTACAATGAGCAGTTCTTC	CASSAGTGYYNEQFF
NA	TRBV19	TRBJ1-2	NA	TGTGCCAGTAGACGGACAACCCCTAGCTATGGCTACACCTTC	CASRRTTPSYGYTF
TRBD1	TRBV28	TRBJ2-1	NA	TGTGCCAGCAGCCCTACACAGGGGGTCAATTACAATGAGCAGTTCTTC	CASSPTQGVNYNEQFF
NA	TRBV18	TRBJ2-2	NA	TGTGCCAGCTCACCGACTTCTTCGGGCACCGGGGAGCTGTTTTTT	CASSPTSSGTGELFF
NA	TRBV9	TRBJ1-4	NA	TGTGCCAGCAGCGGATCCGTGGGGGCAAAACTGTTTTTT	CASSGSVGAKLFF
NA	TRBV11-2	TRBJ2-7	NA	TGTGCCAGCAGCCAGGGACTGTACGAGCAGTACTTC	CASSQGLYEQYF
NA	TRBV6-6	TRBJ1-5	NA	TGTGCCAGCAGTTCCCCGGGGGGGTATGGTCAGCCCCAGCATTTT	CASSSPGGYGQPQHF
NA	TRBV6-5	TRBJ2-7	NA	TGTGCCAGCAGTTACTCGAGGCGTGGGCCGTACGAGCAGTACTTC	CASSYSRRGPYEQYF
NA	TRBV27	TRBJ2-1	NA	TGTGCCAGCAGTAATTTACTAGAGTCGAATGAGCAGTTCTTC	CASSNLLESNEQFF
NA	TRBV28	TRBJ1-4	few	TGTGCCAGCAGATCAACTAATGAAAAACTGTTTTTT	CASRSTNEKLFF
NA	TRBV7-6	TRBJ2-7	NA	TGTGCCAGCAGCGCGTACCCGGGACCGACCTACGAGCAGTACTTC	CASSAYPGPTYEQYF
TRBD2	TRBV4-3	TRBJ2-7	once	TGCGCCAGCAGCCAAGATTGGATTGCTAGCGGCACCTACGAGCAGTACTTC	CASSQDWIASGTYEQYF
NA	TRBV29-1	TRBJ1-1	NA	TGCAGCGCTAGAACGAAGGGGGGGATTACTGAAGCTTTCTTT	CSARTKGGITEAFF
TRBD2	TRBV5-1	TRBJ2-7	NA	TGCGCCAGCAGAAGACTAGCGGCCGGAGGATACGAGCAGTACTTC	CASRRLAAGGYEQYF
TRBD2	TRBV5-1	TRBJ2-1	NA	TGCGCCAGCAGCTGGATAGCGGGTTCCTACAATGAGCAGTTCTTC	CASSWIAGSYNEQFF
NA	TRBV6-5	TRBJ2-5	NA	TGTGCCAGCAGTTATGGGAAGCGGCAAGAGACCCAGTACTTC	CASSYGKRQETQYF
NA	TRBV19	TRBJ1-4	NA	TGTGCCAGTAGCCAACGGGGGGAAGAGAATGAAAAACTGTTTTTT	CASSQRGEENEKLFF
NA	TRBV5-1	TRBJ1-1	NA	TGCGCCAGCAGCTTCAACCTGAACACTGAAGCTTTCTTT	CASSFNLNTEAFF
TRBD1	TRBV19	TRBJ1-1	NA	TGTGCCAGTAGTATGGGCAGGGGGGCCAGTGAAGCTTTCTTT	CASSMGRGASEAFF
NA	TRBV9	TRBJ1-3	NA	TGTGCCAGCAGCGTAGAGGGCCACTCTGGAAACACCATATATTTT	CASSVEGHSGNTIYF
NA	TRBV19	TRBJ1-2	NA	TGTGCCAGTAGTATGGACGGACTATCCAACTATGGCTACACCTTC	CASSMDGLSNYGYTF
NA	TRBV10-3	TRBJ1-6	NA	TGTGCCATCAGGGAGACGGTAGGAACACCCCTCCACTTT	CAIRETVGTPLHF
NA	TRBV6-6	TRBJ2-3	NA	TGTGCCAGCAGTTACTTCTCAGATACGCAGTATTTT	CASSYFSDTQYF
TRBD1	TRBV5-1	TRBJ2-7	NA	TGCGCCAGCAGCTGGAGAAGTCCGGGACAGGGTGCCGAGCAGTACTTC	CASSWRSPGQGAEQYF
NA	TRBV7-7	TRBJ2-5	NA	TGTGCCAGCAGCCGGCGGGACCAAGAGACCCAGTACTTC	CASSRRDQETQYF
NA	TRBV10-2	TRBJ1-1	NA	TGCGCCAGCAGTAGGTTGAGCATGAACACTGAAGCTTTCTTT	CASSRLSMNTEAFF
TRBD2	TRBV29-1	TRBJ2-1	NA	TGCAGCGAGAGAAGCGGGGGTAGCTCCTACAATGAGCAGTTCTTC	CSERSGGSSYNEQFF
TRBD2	TRBV4-2	TRBJ2-2	NA	TGTGCCAGCAGCTTGCCGGGACTAGCTGAGAAAGAGCTGTTTTTT	CASSLPGLAEKELFF
NA	TRBV11-2	TRBJ1-4	NA	TGTGCCAGCAGCTGGGTGTCGACGGGGGCGGTCGAAAAACTGTTTTTT	CASSWVSTGAVEKLFF
TRBD2	TRBV5-1	TRBJ2-1	NA	TGCGCCAGCAGCGCCGGACTAGCGGGAGGCTACAATGAGCAGTTCTTC	CASSAGLAGGYNEQFF
NA	TRBV19	TRBJ2-2	NA	TGTGCCAGTAGTATCCAGGGACGGACCATTACCGGGGAGCTGTTTTTT	CASSIQGRTITGELFF
TRBD2	TRBV28	TRBJ2-1	NA	TGTGCCAGCAGTATTATAACTAGCGGGAGGGCCGGGGAGCAGTTCTTC	CASSIITSGRAGEQFF
NA	TRBV11-2	TRBJ2-6	NA	TGTGCCAGCAGCTCGGGTATCTCTGGGGCCAACGTCCTGACTTTC	CASSSGISGANVLTF